This TCR beta chain is drawn from a study of T cell clonotyping in hematopoietic cell transplantation. Overall study: Pretransplant recipient samples were taken after cytoreduction.

This clone was observed a single time. This sample's time point: recipient sample about 28 days before transplant, after cytoreduction. Blood collection times were about day -28 and days 30, 100, 180 posttransplant. Sequencing was performed with immunoSEQ multiplex PCR; in TCRdb, only in-frame clones are kept and a portion is missing. The data show 27,000 or so clones, 60% to 80% seen once. The CDR3 loop spans 11 amino acids. From germline, CDR1 is DFQATT and CDR2 SNEGSKA (reference sequence). V was shortened by 0 bases and J by 5 bases, with 4 bases between the two germline ends. The rearrangement links TRBV20-1 to TRBJ1-1; unclear D gene. This clonotype originated in a man in his forties or fifties with myelodysplastic syndrome. Some clones in this sample may be carry-over from other donors' samples. The sequenced sample was peripheral blood mononuclear cells, obtained before stem cell transplant. The CDR3 DNA reads as TGCAGTGCTAGAGAATATACTGAAGCTTTCTTT. Encoded protein: CSAREYTEAFF.